The entry below describes one T cell receptor (beta chain). Only in-frame clones appear in the TCRdb table, and some are missing; sequencing was by immunoSEQ multiplex PCR. The sample lists about 380,000 clones; over 90% were seen once. The source of the sample is a study of shared T cell receptors in the human thymus. Germline V gene data show CDR1 as SGHTA and CDR2 as FQGNSA. Trimming cost V 5 bases and J 6 bases, with 22 bases left between them. The length of the CDR3 is 16 residues. The chain couples TRBV7-2 to TRBJ1-2, with D perhaps TRBD1 (5 bases). This TCR was sampled from a human donor. The specimen sequenced was thymocytes. The CDR3 DNA sequence: TGTGCCAGCAGCCATCGGGGGGAGGGGCAACTAGATGGCTACACCTTC. Amino acids: CASSHRGEGQLDGYTF.